The TCR beta chain described here comes from a study of blood T cell repertoires in COVID-19. Study information: COVID-19 samples from acute and convalescent phases originated in the United States, Italy and Spain. T cells, B-cell-depleted T cells, or PBMCs provided the cDNA or gDNA that served as material.

This table comes from immunoSEQ multiplex PCR, and its TCRdb copy is limited to in-frame clones, with some not included. The repertoire holds about 58,000 clones, roughly 90% seen once, with roughly an eighth in the top ten. The CDR3 contains 12 residues. The germline CDR1 and CDR2 sequences are SGDLS and YYNGEE. Trimming removed 4 bases from V and 11 bases from J; junction bases left unmatched: 8. Sequences were obtained from peripheral blood. This clonotype originated in a woman in her sixties or seventies with active COVID-19. This rearrangement joins TRBV9 to TRBJ1-1; 7 bases line up with TRBD1. CDR3: CASSPDRSKAFF. The CDR3 DNA sequence: TGTGCCAGCAGCCCGGACAGGTCTAAGGCTTTCTTT.